This note documents a single T cell receptor (beta chain) sequence. Its specificity is not known. The data were produced by immunoSEQ multiplex PCR, yet TCRdb's version contains in-frame clones alone and is incomplete. The sample yields more than 55,000 clones, 85% to 90% seen once. The CDR3 totals 14 residues. Germline-derived CDR1 and CDR2 are SGHNT and YENEEA. With 3 bases removed from V and 5 bases from J, the gap between germline ends came to 14 bases. These data are taken from a study of T cell responses to AZD1222 COVID-19 vaccine. Study observations and caveats: Only six AZD1222 recipients tested seropositive at baseline. Clonal diversity was possibly underestimated; the donors were predominantly white British and more often female.

This receptor was taken from an adult who received the AZD1222 COVID-19 vaccine. The rearrangement uses TRBV11-3 and TRBJ2-7; the D gene is possibly TRBD2 (7 bases). Here the sequenced sample was peripheral blood, taken 28 days after the second AZD1222 dose. CDR3 sequence: CASSFGGRVNEQYF. The CDR3 nucleotides are TGTGCCAGCAGCTTCGGGGGGCGCGTCAACGAGCAGTACTTC.